Listed here is a single T cell receptor beta chain. What antigen it recognizes has not been identified. The record has no base qualities; no much larger clone is one base away. The method was the immunoSEQ multiplex PCR assay. TCRdb stores this immuneACCESS table with in-frame sequences only. Part of the clones is absent; in the studies checked, under half of the shortfall reflects unresolved V genes, and no reason is known for the rest. This sample is represented by about 23,000 clones; 87% of them were singletons. The top ten hold 7.7% of the sample. The sample originates from a study of T cell changes during pregnancy in multiple sclerosis (dated by TCRdb to between 2018 and 2020). Background for the entire study: Changes in the T cell repertoire over the course of pregnancy were examined in this study in women with multiple sclerosis.

The CDR3 runs 15 residues from the cysteine to the phenylalanine. The read is trimmed to its CDR3 DNA, 45 bases read in frame from base 1. Trimming takes 5 bases from V and 4 bases from J, and the germline ends sit 18 bases apart. CDR1 and CDR2 (SEHNR, FQNEAQ) derive from the germline V gene (reference sequence). Specimen: CD8+ T cells from peripheral blood mononuclear cells, collected after pregnancy. This clonotype was sampled from a female donor with multiple sclerosis, enrolled in a pregnancy study. The sequence is built from TRBV7-9 and TRBJ2-7; a tentative D call is TRBD2 (6 bases match). Here the CDR3 is given as CASSHRDSRSYEQYF. The base sequence is TGTGCCAGCAGCCATCGGGACTCTCGGTCTTACGAGCAGTACTTC.